This T cell receptor delta chain was captured in a study of γδ T cells in repeated Plasmodium falciparum infection. Flow sorting of PBMC yielded separate Vgamma9/Vdelta2+ and Vdelta2-negative gammadelta T cell populations for bulk repertoire analysis. Per the germline V gene, CDR1 is TSWWSYY and CDR2 is QGS. The CDR3 is made up of 22 amino acids. V dropped 4 bases and J dropped 0 bases, with 25 bases sitting between them. This clone turned up a few times. This likely traces to a read error, being one base from a far larger clone. This same CDR3 is encoded by further DNA sequences in the sample. TCRdb reprocessed the multiplex PCR reads using CATT. The sample carries around 50,000 delta-chain clones, 1.5% to 2% recorded once.

Source material: gamma-delta T cells from blood. The receptor comes from a pool of human donors (malaria-infected and uninfected, not separated). This sequence joins TRDV1 and TRDJ3; a possible D gene is TRDD2 (6 bases). TCRdb carries no J gene annotation; the J gene was assigned here by matching the DNA with germline. CDR3 nucleotides: TGTGCTCTTGGGGGGCTTCCTCCGGGGTACCTACCGAGCTCCTGGGACACCCGACAGATGTTTTTC. Amino acids: CALGGLPPGYLPSSWDTRQMFF.